These T cell receptor beta chains were read from a single sample in a study of blood T cell repertoires in COVID-19. Libraries were prepared by immunoSEQ multiplex PCR; TCRdb keeps only in-frame clonotypes and omits some of them. Here the sample spans roughly 70,000 clones, 75% to 90% being singletons. Source material: peripheral blood. The receptors stem from a woman over 75 with active COVID-19. Each CDR3 is given with its conserved first and last residue.

j_call v_call cdr3_aa
TRBJ2-3 TRBV11-2 CASSLRRGTDTQYF
TRBJ2-3 TRBV7-2 CASSSVTNTDTQYF
TRBJ2-6 TRBV4-2 CASSQVGGRGNSGANVLTF
TRBJ2-7 TRBV28 CASSLGQGSTYEQYF
TRBJ1-3 TRBV4-2 CASSQDRTGRFSGNTIYF
TRBJ1-2 TRBV14 CASSLQGNYGYTF
TRBJ2-5 TRBV7-8 CASRQTGDLETQYF
TRBJ2-7 TRBV7-2 CASSLGRVSYEQYF
TRBJ1-2 TRBV7-9 CASSSRTGKDGYTF
TRBJ2-2 TRBV3-1/TRBV3-2 CASSPLAGSTGELFF
TRBJ1-4 TRBV7-9 CASSLVGASNEKLFF
TRBJ1-1 TRBV27 CASSLRWNTEAFF
TRBJ1-1 TRBV18 CASSPYGSNTEAFF
TRBJ2-1 TRBV9 CASSVTGRGNEQFF
TRBJ1-2 TRBV18 CASSYQGGDYGYTF
TRBJ2-1 TRBV4-3 CASSQGLAGDEQFF
TRBJ2-3 TRBV27 CASSPKFWRGAGADTQYF
TRBJ2-3 TRBV2 CATLAGGGTDTQYF
TRBJ2-1 TRBV9 CASSVVLATEQFF
TRBJ1-3 TRBV7-8 CASSEGDSGNTIYF
TRBJ2-5 TRBV28 CASNPGQGQETQYF
TRBJ2-3 TRBV5-1 CASSLGPSRGLITDTQYF
TRBJ1-4 TRBV6-5 CASSRQGGELFF
TRBJ2-1 TRBV9 CASSVLAGGGEQFF
TRBJ2-5 TRBV6-2/TRBV6-3 CASSYYSPRETQYF
TRBJ2-3 TRBV11-2 CASSYRDRFKSDTQYF
TRBJ1-2 TRBV6-1 CASSAQGHGYTF
TRBJ1-1 TRBV27 CASRISLQGYTEAFF
TRBJ2-7 TRBV7-2 CASRSSGFSYEQYF
TRBJ2-7 TRBV5-1 CASSVADRIHEQYF
TRBJ2-1 TRBV18 CASSSGTASFEQFF
TRBJ1-2 TRBV5-8 CASSEGQAYGYTF
TRBJ2-7 TRBV24-1 CATSDFTFRASGTSYEQYF
TRBJ2-1 TRBV11-2 CASSLGLAGNSYNEQFF
TRBJ1-1 TRBV27 CASSSSGGTEAFF
TRBJ2-4 TRBV18 CASSPSGQTKNIQYF
TRBJ2-3 TRBV5-1 CASSLERPNTDTQYF
TRBJ2-3 TRBV7-9 CASSPTGLAEDTQYF
TRBJ1-4 TRBV6-5 CASSRQPGEKLFF
TRBJ2-5 TRBV5-1 CASRKWGGQETQYF
TRBJ2-1 TRBV30 CAWSVGTSGYNEQFF
TRBJ1-1 TRBV28 CASRPGGWDTEAFF
TRBJ2-2 TRBV7-6 CASSPLQPLRTGELFF
TRBJ2-5 TRBV7-2 CASSSAGAETQYF
TRBJ2-7 TRBV13 CASSRTGEEYYEQYF
TRBJ2-5 TRBV7-9 CASSLGGGQETQYF
TRBJ1-3 TRBV23-1 CASSQNRAGNTIYF
TRBJ2-2 TRBV5-1 CASSLVSITGELFF
TRBJ1-2 TRBV28 CASSLSRGGGYTF
TRBJ1-2 TRBV28 CASSRPGGGYTF
TRBJ2-1 TRBV5-5 CASISLAAYNEQFF
TRBJ2-7 TRBV6-2/TRBV6-3 CASSYTSSRTGVSEQYF
TRBJ2-7 TRBV7-9 CASSSGWTQVLHEQYF
TRBJ1-3 TRBV5-6 CASSSPRGIGGASGNTIYF
TRBJ2-1 TRBV5-5 CASSFSGRAFVGNEQFF
TRBJ2-7 TRBV19 CASSMVPGSYEQYF
TRBJ1-3 TRBV19 CASSTQGARGNTIYF
TRBJ2-3 TRBV29-1 CSVADLAGVGTDTQYF